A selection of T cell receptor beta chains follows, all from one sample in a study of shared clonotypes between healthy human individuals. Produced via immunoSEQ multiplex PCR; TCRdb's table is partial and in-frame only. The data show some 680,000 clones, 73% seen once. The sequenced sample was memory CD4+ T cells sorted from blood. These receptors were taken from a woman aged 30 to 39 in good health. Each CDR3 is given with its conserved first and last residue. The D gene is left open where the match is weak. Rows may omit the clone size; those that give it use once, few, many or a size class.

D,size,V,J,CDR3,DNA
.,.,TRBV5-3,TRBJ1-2,CARSLLAGNSNYGYTF,TGTGCCAGAAGCTTGTTAGCGGGGAACTCTAACTATGGCTACACCTTC
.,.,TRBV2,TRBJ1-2,CASSEDRDRGYTF,TGTGCCAGCAGTGAAGATAGGGATCGTGGCTACACCTTC
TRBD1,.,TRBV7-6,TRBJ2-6,CASSLAGGLSGANVLTF,TGTGCCAGCAGCTTAGCAGGGGGCCTCTCTGGGGCCAACGTCCTGACTTTC
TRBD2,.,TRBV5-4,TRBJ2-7,CASSPSGESSYEQYF,TGTGCCAGCAGCCCCAGCGGGGAGAGCTCCTACGAGCAGTACTTC
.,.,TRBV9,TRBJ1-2,CASSVQGNYGYTF,TGTGCCAGCAGCGTTCAGGGAAACTATGGCTACACCTTC
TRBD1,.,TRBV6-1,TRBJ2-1,CASRGTTGRGNEQFF,TGTGCCAGCAGAGGAACGACAGGGCGCGGCAATGAGCAGTTCTTC
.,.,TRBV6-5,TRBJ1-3,CASWSRRLSGNTIYF,TGTGCCAGCTGGAGTCGACGCCTCTCTGGAAACACCATATATTTT
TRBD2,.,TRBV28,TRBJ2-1,CASSLPQREENEQFF,TGTGCCAGCAGTTTGCCCCAGCGGGAGGAAAATGAGCAGTTCTTC
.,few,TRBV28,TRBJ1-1,CASIEFPGNMNTEAFF,TGTGCCAGCATTGAGTTTCCAGGCAACATGAACACTGAAGCTTTCTTT
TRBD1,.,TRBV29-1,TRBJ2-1,CSPRRDRLPYNEQFF,TGCAGCCCGCGCCGGGACAGGCTCCCCTACAATGAGCAGTTCTTC
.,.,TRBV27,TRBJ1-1,CASSFLGEAFF,TGTGCCAGCAGTTTTTTGGGTGAAGCTTTCTTT
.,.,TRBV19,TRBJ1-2,CASGLRSGYTF,TGTGCCAGTGGTCTTCGGAGTGGCTACACCTTC
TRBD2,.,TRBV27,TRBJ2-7,CASSLPRLSYLAGELSTYEQYF,TGTGCCAGCAGTTTACCACGTCTTTCTTATCTAGCGGGAGAGCTGAGTACCTACGAGCAGTACTTC
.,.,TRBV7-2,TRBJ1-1,CASSLDLRWTEAFF,TGTGCCAGCAGCTTAGATCTCAGATGGACTGAAGCTTTCTTT
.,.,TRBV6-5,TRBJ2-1,CASSQNNEQFF,TGTGCCAGCAGTCAAAACAATGAGCAGTTCTTC
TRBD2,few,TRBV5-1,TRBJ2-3,CASSTGTSGTDTQYF,TGCGCCAGCAGCACCGGGACTAGCGGAACAGATACGCAGTATTTT
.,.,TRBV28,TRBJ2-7,CASSLSKIPSYEQYF,TGTGCCAGCAGTCTATCCAAAATCCCCTCCTACGAGCAGTACTTC
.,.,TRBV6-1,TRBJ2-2,CASSEPPDREDTGELFF,TGTGCCAGCAGTGAACCCCCCGACAGGGAGGACACCGGGGAGCTGTTTTTT
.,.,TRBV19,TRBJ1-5,CASNVQGSNQPQHF,TGTGCCAGCAACGTCCAGGGTTCCAATCAGCCCCAGCATTTT
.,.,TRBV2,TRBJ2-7,CASSEYANYEQYF,TGTGCCAGCAGTGAGTACGCTAACTACGAGCAGTACTTC
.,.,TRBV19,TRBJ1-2,CASSISADHYGYTF,TGTGCCAGTAGTATCTCGGCAGACCACTATGGCTACACCTTC
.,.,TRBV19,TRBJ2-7,CASSDMTAPSSYEQYF,TGTGCCAGTAGCGATATGACAGCACCGAGCTCCTACGAGCAGTACTTC
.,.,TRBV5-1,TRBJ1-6,CASSLDSGYNSPLHF,TGCGCCAGCAGCTTGGACAGTGGCTATAATTCACCCCTCCACTTT
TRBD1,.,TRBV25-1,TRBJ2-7,CASRGQGAGEQYF,TGTGCCAGCAGAGGACAGGGGGCAGGCGAGCAGTACTTC
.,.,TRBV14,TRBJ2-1,CASSQDIKRVSSYNEQFF,TGTGCCAGCAGCCAAGATATCAAGCGCGTGAGCTCCTACAATGAGCAGTTCTTC
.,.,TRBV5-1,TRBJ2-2,CASSFGASGELFF,TGCGCCAGCAGCTTCGGGGCATCCGGGGAGCTGTTTTTT
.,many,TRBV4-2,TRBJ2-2,CASSQAGYTGELFF,TGTGCCAGCAGCCAAGCAGGGTACACCGGGGAGCTGTTTTTT
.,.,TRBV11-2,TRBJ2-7,CASSSRVWGVSYEQYF,TGTGCCAGCAGCTCCAGGGTGTGGGGGGTCTCCTACGAGCAGTACTTC
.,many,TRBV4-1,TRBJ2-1,CASSQVRAGGSYNEQFF,TGCGCCAGCAGCCAAGTAAGGGCAGGGGGGTCCTACAATGAGCAGTTCTTC
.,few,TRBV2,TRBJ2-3,CASEGAGTQYF,TGTGCCAGCGAAGGGGCGGGTACGCAGTATTTT
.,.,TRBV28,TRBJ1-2,CASSLSAGNYGYTF,TGTGCCAGCAGTTTATCGGCCGGGAACTATGGCTACACCTTC
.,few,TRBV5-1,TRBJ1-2,CASSQVLSDSYGYTF,TGCGCCAGCAGCCAGGTATTATCGGACTCCTATGGCTACACCTTC
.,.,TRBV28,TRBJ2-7,CASEQGPSYEQYF,TGTGCCAGCGAACAGGGTCCTTCCTACGAGCAGTACTTC
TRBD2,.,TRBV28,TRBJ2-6,CASSFWTSGRKPPRSGANVLTF,TGTGCCAGCAGTTTTTGGACTAGCGGCAGAAAGCCCCCCCGCTCTGGGGCCAACGTCCTGACTTTC
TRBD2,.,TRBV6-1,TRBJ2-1,CASSERVAGSYNEQFF,TGTGCCAGCAGTGAAAGGGTAGCGGGTTCCTACAATGAGCAGTTCTTC
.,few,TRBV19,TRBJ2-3,CASSIDAPAATTDTQYF,TGTGCCAGTAGTATAGATGCCCCAGCGGCTACCACAGATACGCAGTATTTT
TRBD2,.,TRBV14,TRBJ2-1,CASSQDPSGRRNEQFF,TGTGCCAGCAGCCAAGATCCCAGCGGGAGGAGAAATGAGCAGTTCTTC
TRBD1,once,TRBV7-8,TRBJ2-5,CASRSGQGAFQWTETQYF,TGTGCCAGCAGATCCGGACAGGGGGCGTTTCAATGGACAGAGACCCAGTACTTC
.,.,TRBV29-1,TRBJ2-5,CSVEDLFGGDRETQYF,TGCAGCGTTGAAGATCTTTTCGGCGGGGATCGGGAGACCCAGTACTTC
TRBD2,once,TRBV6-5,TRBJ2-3,CASSRSGGSDTQYF,TGTGCCAGCAGCCGAAGCGGGGGCTCGGATACGCAGTATTTT
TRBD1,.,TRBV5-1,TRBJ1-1,CASTGTVNTEAFF,TGCGCCAGCACCGGGACAGTGAACACTGAAGCTTTCTTT
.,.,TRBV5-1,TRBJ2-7,CASSLGPKDGPYEQYF,TGCGCCAGCAGCTTGGGCCCTAAGGACGGACCCTACGAGCAGTACTTC
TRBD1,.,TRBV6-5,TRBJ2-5,CASSYPGQLQETQYF,TGTGCCAGCAGTTACCCGGGACAGCTCCAAGAGACCCAGTACTTC
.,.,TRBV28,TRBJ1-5,CASSFSLAAAGPQHF,TGTGCCAGCAGTTTTTCCCTCGCCGCCGCTGGGCCCCAGCATTTT
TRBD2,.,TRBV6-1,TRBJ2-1,CASSGGTSGDSSYNEQFF,TGTGCCAGCAGTGGGGGGACTAGCGGGGATAGCTCCTACAATGAGCAGTTCTTC
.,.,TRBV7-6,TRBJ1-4,CASSRDGSEVEKLFF,TGTGCCAGCAGTCGGGACGGGAGTGAGGTTGAAAAACTGTTTTTT
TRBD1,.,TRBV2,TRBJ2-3,CASSGQGTRTDTQYF,TGTGCCAGCAGTGGACAGGGCACCCGCACAGATACGCAGTATTTT
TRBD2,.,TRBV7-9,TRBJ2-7,CASSLGLAGVEQYF,TGTGCCAGCAGCTTAGGACTAGCGGGAGTGGAGCAGTACTTC
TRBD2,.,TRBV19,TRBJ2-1,CASSILAGVTHEQFF,TGTGCCAGTAGTATACTAGCGGGAGTAACCCATGAGCAGTTCTTC
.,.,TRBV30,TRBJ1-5,CAWSPDSPNQPQHF,TGTGCCTGGAGTCCGGACAGCCCCAATCAGCCCCAGCATTTT
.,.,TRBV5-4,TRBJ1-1,CASSLGAMGMKPEAFF,TGTGCCAGCAGCTTGGGGGCGATGGGTATGAAACCTGAAGCTTTCTTT
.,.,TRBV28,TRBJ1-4,CASRLGGNEKLFF,TGTGCCAGCAGACTGGGAGGGAATGAAAAACTGTTTTTT
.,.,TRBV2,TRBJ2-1,CASSAGAGLGNEQFF,TGTGCCAGCAGTGCGGGGGCAGGCCTGGGGAATGAGCAGTTCTTC